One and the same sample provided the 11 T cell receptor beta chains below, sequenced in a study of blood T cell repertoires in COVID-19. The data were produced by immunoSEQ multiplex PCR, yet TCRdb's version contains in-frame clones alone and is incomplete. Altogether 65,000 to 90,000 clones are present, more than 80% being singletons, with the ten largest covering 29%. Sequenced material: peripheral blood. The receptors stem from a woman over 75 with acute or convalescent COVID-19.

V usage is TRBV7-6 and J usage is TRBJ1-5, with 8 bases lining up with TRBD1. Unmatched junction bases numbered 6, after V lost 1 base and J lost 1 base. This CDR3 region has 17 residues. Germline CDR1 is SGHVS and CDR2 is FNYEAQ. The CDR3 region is CASSLDAGGQSNQPQHF. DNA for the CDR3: TGTGCCAGCAGCTTAGACGCAGGGGGCCAAAGCAATCAGCCCCAGCATTTT. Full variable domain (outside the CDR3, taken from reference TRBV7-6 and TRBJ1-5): GAGVSQSPRYKVTKRGQDVALRCDPISGHVSLYWYRQALGQGPEFLTYFNYEAQQDKSGLPNDRFSAERPEGSISTLTIQRTEQRDSAMYRCASSLDAGGQSNQPQHFGDGTRLSIL.

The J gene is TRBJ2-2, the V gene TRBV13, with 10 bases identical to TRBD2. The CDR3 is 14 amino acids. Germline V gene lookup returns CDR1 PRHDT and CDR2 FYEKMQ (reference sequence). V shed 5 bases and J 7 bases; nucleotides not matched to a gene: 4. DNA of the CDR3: TGTGCCAGCAGCGCTAGCGGGGGCCGCGGGGAGCTGTTTTTT. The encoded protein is CASSASGGRGELFF.

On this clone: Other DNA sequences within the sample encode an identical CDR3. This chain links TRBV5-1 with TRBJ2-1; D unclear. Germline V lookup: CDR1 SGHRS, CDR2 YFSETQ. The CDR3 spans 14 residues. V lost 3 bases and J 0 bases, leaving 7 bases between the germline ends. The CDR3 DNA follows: TGCGCCAGCAGCTCCGATAGCTCCTACAATGAGCAGTTCTTC. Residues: CASSSDSSYNEQFF.

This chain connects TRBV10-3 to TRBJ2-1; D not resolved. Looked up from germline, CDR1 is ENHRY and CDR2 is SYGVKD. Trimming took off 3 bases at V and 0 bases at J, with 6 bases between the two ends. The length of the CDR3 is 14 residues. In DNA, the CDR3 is TGTGCCATCAGTGACAGTTACTCCTACAATGAGCAGTTCTTC. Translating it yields CAISDSYSYNEQFF.

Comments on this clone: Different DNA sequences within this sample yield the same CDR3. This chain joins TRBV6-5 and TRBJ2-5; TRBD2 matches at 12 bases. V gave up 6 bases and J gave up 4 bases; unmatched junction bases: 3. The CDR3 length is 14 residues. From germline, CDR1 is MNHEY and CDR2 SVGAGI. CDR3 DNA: TGTGCCAGCAGCCCGGGACTAGCGGGAGAGACCCAGTACTTC. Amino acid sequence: CASSPGLAGETQYF.

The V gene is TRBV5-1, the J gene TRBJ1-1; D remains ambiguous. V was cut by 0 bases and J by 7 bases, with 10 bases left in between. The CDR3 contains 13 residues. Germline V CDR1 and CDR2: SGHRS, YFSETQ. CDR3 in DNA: TGCGCCAGCAGCTTGGGACAACTTAATGAAGCTTTCTTT. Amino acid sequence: CASSLGQLNEAFF. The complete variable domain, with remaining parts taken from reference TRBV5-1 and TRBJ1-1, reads KAGVTQTPRYLIKTRGQQVTLSCSPISGHRSVSWYQQTPGQGLQFLFEYFSETQRNKGNFPGRFSGRQFSNSRSEMNVSTLELGDSALYLCASSLGQLNEAFFGQGTRLTVV.

The CDR3 DNA is TGTGCCAGCAGCTCCAAGCGGGAGAACTACGAGCAGTACTTC. Amino acid sequence: CASSSKRENYEQYF. The J gene is TRBJ2-7, the V gene TRBV7-2, with 8 bases matching TRBD2. The CDR3 sequence is 14 residues long. CDR1 SGHTA and CDR2 FQGNSA come from the germline V gene. The V and J ends lost 4 bases and 3 bases, in that order; junction bases with no gene match: 5.

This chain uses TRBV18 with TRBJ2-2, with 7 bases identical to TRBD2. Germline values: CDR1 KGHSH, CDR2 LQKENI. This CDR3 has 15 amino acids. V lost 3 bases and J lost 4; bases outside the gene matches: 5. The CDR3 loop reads CASSPLAEFTGELFF. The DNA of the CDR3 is TGTGCCAGCTCACCTCTAGCGGAGTTCACCGGGGAGCTGTTTTTT.

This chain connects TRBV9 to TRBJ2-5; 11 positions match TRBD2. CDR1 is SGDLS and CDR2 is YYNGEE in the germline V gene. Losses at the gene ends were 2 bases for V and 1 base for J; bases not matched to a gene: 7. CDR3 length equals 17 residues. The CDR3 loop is CASSVSVGLAAQETQYF. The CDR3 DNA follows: TGTGCCAGCAGCGTCAGCGTGGGACTAGCGGCCCAAGAGACCCAGTACTTC.

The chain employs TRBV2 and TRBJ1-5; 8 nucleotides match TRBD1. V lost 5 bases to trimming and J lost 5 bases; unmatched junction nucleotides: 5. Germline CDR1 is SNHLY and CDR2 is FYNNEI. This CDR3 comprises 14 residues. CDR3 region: CASSLDRDDQPQHF. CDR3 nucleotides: TGTGCCAGCAGTTTGGACAGGGACGATCAGCCCCAGCATTTT.

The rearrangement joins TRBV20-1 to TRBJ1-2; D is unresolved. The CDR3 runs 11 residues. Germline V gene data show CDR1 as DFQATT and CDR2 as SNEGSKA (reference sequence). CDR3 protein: CSTYGNYGYTF. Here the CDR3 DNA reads TGCAGCACTTACGGGAACTATGGCTACACCTTC.